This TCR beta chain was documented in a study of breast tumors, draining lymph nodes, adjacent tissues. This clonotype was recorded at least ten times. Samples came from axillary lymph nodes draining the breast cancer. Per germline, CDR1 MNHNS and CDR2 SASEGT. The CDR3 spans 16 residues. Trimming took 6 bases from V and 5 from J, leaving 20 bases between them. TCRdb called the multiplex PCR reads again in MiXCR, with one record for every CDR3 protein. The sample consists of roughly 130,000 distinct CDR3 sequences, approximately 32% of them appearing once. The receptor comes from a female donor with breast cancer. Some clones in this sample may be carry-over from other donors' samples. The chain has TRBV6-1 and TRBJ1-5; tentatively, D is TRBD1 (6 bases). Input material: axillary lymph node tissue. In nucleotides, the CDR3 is TGTGCCAGCAGCCCCATGAGGGGGGTTGTCGATCAGCCCCAGCATTTT. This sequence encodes CASSPMRGVVDQPQHF.